This TCR beta chain was sequenced during a study of PD-L1 blockade in urothelial cancer. Study overall: At 3 weeks after treatment start (second dose) and again at 6 weeks, blood was analyzed.

V lost 7 bases, J lost 0 bases, and 13 bases lay in between. This CDR3 is 15 amino acids long. Per germline, CDR1 SNHLY and CDR2 FYNNEI. The assay was immunoSEQ multiplex PCR, and TCRdb's table has in-frame clones only and misses some. The sample includes 35,000 to 45,000 clones, approximately 80% of them seen just once. Time point reported: pretreatment peripheral blood. The chain combines TRBV2 with TRBJ1-5; possibly TRBD1 for D (5 bases). Material: PBMCs, obtained around atezolizumab (anti-PD-L1) treatment. This clonotype originated in a man aged 55 to 70 with urothelial cancer. The CDR3 loop is CASTLDRLSNQPQHF. CDR3 coding DNA: TGTGCCAGCACCCTTGACAGACTTAGCAATCAGCCCCAGCATTTT.